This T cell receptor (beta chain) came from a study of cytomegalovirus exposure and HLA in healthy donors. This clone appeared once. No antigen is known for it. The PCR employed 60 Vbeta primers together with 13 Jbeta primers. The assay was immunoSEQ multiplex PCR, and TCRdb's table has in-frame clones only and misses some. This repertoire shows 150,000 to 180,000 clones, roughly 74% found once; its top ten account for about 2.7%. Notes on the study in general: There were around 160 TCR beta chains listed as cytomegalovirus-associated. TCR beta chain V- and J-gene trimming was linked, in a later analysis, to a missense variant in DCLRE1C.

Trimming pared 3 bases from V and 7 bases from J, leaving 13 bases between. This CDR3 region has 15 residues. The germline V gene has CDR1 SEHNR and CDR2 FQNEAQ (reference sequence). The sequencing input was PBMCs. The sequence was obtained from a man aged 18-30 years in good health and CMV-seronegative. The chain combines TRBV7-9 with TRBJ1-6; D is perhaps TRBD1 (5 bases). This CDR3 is CASSFYGRTNSPLHF. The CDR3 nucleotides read TGTGCCAGCAGCTTTTACGGGAGGACAAATTCACCCCTCCACTTT.